The clone carrying this T cell receptor (beta chain) appeared a few times. This specimen comes from a study of identical twins. Carrying unique molecular identifiers, the cDNA also gained a universal primer site through template switching. TCRdb processed the 5' RACE reads anew with MiXCR; each CDR3 protein has one entry. In the table there are 600,000 to 850,000 distinct CDR3 sequences, 15% to 20% of which are singletons. Germline V lookup: CDR1 SGHRS, CDR2 YFSETQ. Trimming left V 0 bases short and J 4 bases short, with 14 bases between. The CDR3 sequence is 15 residues long. These same records also appear under a second study, on T cells expressing NK-cell markers. That study reports: Within the sequenced cohort of eight donors, seven exhibited HCMV seropositivity and one was seronegative. With an anti-gamma-delta TCR antibody, sorting in several experiments was kept to alpha-beta TCR T cells.

The sequencing input was PBMCs. The receptor comes from a woman aged 18-30 years in good health. The chain links TRBV5-1 to TRBJ2-7; possible D gene TRBD1, 6 bases. CDR3 sequence: CASSLGGDTSYEQYF. In nucleotides, the CDR3 is TGCGCCAGCAGCTTGGGAGGGGACACTTCTTACGAGCAGTACTTC.